One sample yielded the 24 T cell receptor beta chains listed below, sequenced in a study of regulatory T cells in long-lasting Graves disease. iRepertoire HTBI primers and Arm-PCR of CDR3 regions built TCR beta libraries. Via MiXCR, TCRdb re-called the multiplex PCR reads, giving one row per CDR3 protein. Among about 660,000 distinct CDR3 sequences listed, around 32% were seen once. The time point: persistent/refractory GD, antithyroid drugs over 5 years with positive TRAb. PBMC-extracted RNA yielded the TCR library. The sample in question was peripheral blood mononuclear cells (PBMCs), obtained when the disease was refractory, from a patient treated with antithyroid drugs. Source of these receptors: a female donor with Graves disease.

This sequence joins TRBV29-1 and TRBJ2-4, with 8 bases matching TRBD2. The trim removed 1 base at V and 1 base at J, leaving 12 bases unmatched. The germline CDR1 and CDR2 sequences are SQVTM and ANQGSEA. The CDR3 loop spans 18 amino acids. The CDR3 coding sequence is TGCAGCGTTGAAGTTCCACAGGGCGGGAGGAGGGCCAAAAACATTCAGTACTTC. Residues: CSVEVPQGGRRAKNIQYF.

CDR3 sequence reads: CASSLDPGQRHFYGYTF. DNA for the CDR3: TGCGCCAGCAGCTTGGACCCGGGACAGCGCCACTTCTATGGCTACACCTTC. J is TRBJ1-2 and V is TRBV5-1; 7 bases are a match to TRBD1. CDR1 and CDR2 from the germline V gene are SGHRS and YFSETQ. With 0 bases clipped from V and 4 bases from J, the junction kept 12 bases outside the gene matches. The CDR3 is 17 residues long.

This clonotype has only a few counts. J is TRBJ1-1 and V is TRBV19; D is undetermined. CDR1 LNHDA and CDR2 SQIVND come from the germline V gene (reference sequence). V lost 4 bases and J 1 base, leaving 10 bases between the germline ends. This CDR3 region has 14 residues. CDR3 DNA: TGTGCCAGTAGTACCTCTCTGGAGAACACTGAAGCTTTCTTT. It translates to CASSTSLENTEAFF.

The chain uses TRBV4-1 and TRBJ1-5; D perhaps matches TRBD1 (5 bases). Trimming pared 0 bases from V and 3 bases from J, leaving 15 bases between. The CDR3 extends over 17 amino acids. Germline loops: CDR1 MGHRA, CDR2 YSYEKL. The chain's CDR3 is CASSQDGSLGHNQPQHF. The CDR3 nucleotides read TGCGCCAGCAGCCAAGACGGGAGTTTGGGGCACAATCAGCCCCAGCATTTT.

The V call is TRBV29-1, the J call TRBJ1-1; D is undetermined. The CDR3 covers 12 residues. V gave up 3 bases and J gave up 4 bases, with 9 bases separating them. Germline assignment: CDR1 SQVTM and CDR2 ANQGSEA. The CDR3 coding sequence is TGCAGCGTTGATATGGGTGGCACTGAAGCTTTCTTT. Translation: CSVDMGGTEAFF.

V is TRBV12-3 or TRBV12-4 and J is TRBJ2-5; 7 nucleotides match TRBD2. The CDR3 is 13 amino acids. J lost 5 bases, V lost 4 bases, and 4 bases had no gene match. The CDR3 region is CASSSGLPETQYF. CDR3 coding DNA: TGTGCCAGCAGTTCGGGACTACCGGAGACCCAGTACTTC.

This clonotype was detected many times. The J gene is TRBJ2-5, the V gene TRBV11-2; D tentatively fits TRBD1 or TRBD2 (6 bases each). V lost 6 bases and J 5 bases, leaving 13 bases between the germline ends. Looked up from germline, CDR1 is SGHAT and CDR2 is FQNNGV. The length of the CDR3 is 13 residues. In nucleotides, the CDR3 is TGTGCCAGCAGTTCCGGGGGCCGGGAGACCCAGTACTTC. Translation: CASSSGGRETQYF.

The chain links TRBV5-6 to TRBJ1-5, with no clear D. Trimming left V 3 bases short and J 2 bases short, with 12 bases between. Per the germline V gene, CDR1 is SGHDT and CDR2 is YYEEEE. The CDR3 is made up of 15 amino acids. This CDR3 is CASSSGLLRNQPQHF. DNA of the CDR3: TGTGCCAGCAGCTCTGGACTTCTCCGCAATCAGCCCCAGCATTTT.

This rearrangement joins TRBV3-1 to TRBJ1-2; D unresolved. This CDR3 comprises 17 residues. Trimming cost V 1 base and J 4 bases, with 19 bases left between them. Germline CDR1 is LGHDT and CDR2 is YNNKEL (reference sequence). The CDR3 protein is CASSQAIDTLQPYGYTF. The CDR3 nucleotides read TGTGCCAGCAGCCAAGCGATCGACACATTACAGCCCTATGGCTACACCTTC. Combining the CDR3 with reference TRBV3-1 and TRBJ1-2 gives the whole variable domain DTAVSQTPKYLVTQMGNDKSIKCEQNLGHDTMYWYKQDSKKFLKIMFSYNNKELIINETVPNRFSPKSPDKAHLNLHINSLELGDSAVYFCASSQAIDTLQPYGYTFGSGTRLTVV.

The CDR3 spells CASSQDWSRGSQPQHF. The CDR3 DNA is TGCGCCAGCAGCCAAGATTGGAGCAGGGGTAGTCAGCCCCAGCATTTT. The rearrangement uses TRBV4-1 and TRBJ1-5; tentative D call: TRBD1 (6 bases). The germline V gene encodes CDR1 MGHRA and CDR2 YSYEKL. The CDR3 contains 16 residues. V lost 0 bases and J 6 bases, leaving 15 bases between the germline ends.

The chain uses TRBV29-1 and TRBJ2-3; the D is unclear. V was cut by 4 bases and J by 3 bases, with 5 bases left in between. The CDR3 sequence is 11 residues long. CDR1 is SQVTM, CDR2 ANQGSEA, per germline. The CDR3 region is CSVVWTDTQYF. The CDR3 nucleotides read TGCAGCGTTGTGTGGACAGATACGCAGTATTTT.

This clonotype showed up many times. The chain couples TRBV2 to TRBJ2-7; D unclear. This CDR3 has 11 amino acids. The V gene's germline CDR1 is SNHLY and CDR2 FYNNEI. Trimming removed 6 bases at V and 1 base at J, with 4 bases between. The CDR3 region has the DNA TGTGCCAGCAGGACTTCCTACGAGCAGTACTTC. Translation gives CASRTSYEQYF. The full variable domain, rest sourced from reference TRBV2 and TRBJ2-7, is EPEVTQTPSHQVTQMGQEVILRCVPISNHLYFYWYRQILGQKVEFLVSFYNNEISEKSEIFDDQFSVERPDGSNFTLKIRSTKLEDSAMYFCASRTSYEQYFGPGTRLTVT.

Points on this clonotype: This may arise from a read error, as a much more abundant clone is one base away. The V call is TRBV27, the J call TRBJ2-7; weak D call: TRBD1 (6 bases). The V end lost 7 bases, the J end lost 1 base, and 11 bases lay between the germline ends. Germline V gives CDR1 MNHEY, CDR2 SMNVEV (reference sequence). The CDR3 has 13 residues. The CDR3 nucleotides are TGTGCCAGCAATTCAGGGGCATCCTACGAGCAGTACTTC. Amino acids: CASNSGASYEQYF.

This clonotype was found a few times. The chain carries TRBV18 and TRBJ1-1; TRBD1 agrees at 10 bases. Per germline, CDR1 KGHSH and CDR2 LQKENI. Unmatched junction bases numbered 6, after V lost 3 bases and J lost 8 bases. The CDR3 is 14 residues long. This CDR3 reads CASSPIGDRGEAFF. The CDR3 nucleotides read TGTGCCAGCTCACCGATAGGGGACAGGGGCGAAGCTTTCTTT.

This sequence joins TRBV6-2 or TRBV6-3 and TRBJ1-1; 9 nucleotides align to TRBD1. Trimming removed 4 bases from V and 4 bases from J; junction bases left unmatched: 7. Germline values: CDR1 MNHEY, CDR2 SVGEGT. The CDR3 contains 15 residues. Here the CDR3 reads CASSLSPGQGTEAFF. The CDR3, as DNA: TGTGCCAGCAGTTTATCCCCGGGACAGGGCACTGAAGCTTTCTTT.

This chain uses TRBV3-1 with TRBJ1-5; D may be TRBD1 (5 bases). V was cut by 1 base and J by 3 bases, with 7 bases left in between. This CDR3 is 14 amino acids long. Germline-derived CDR1 and CDR2 are LGHDT and YNNKEL (reference sequence). CDR3 sequence reads: CASSQAGHNQPQHF. The CDR3 nucleotides read TGTGCCAGCAGCCAAGCAGGGCACAATCAGCCCCAGCATTTT.

The chain links TRBV6-2 or TRBV6-3 to TRBJ2-2; either TRBD1 or TRBD2 may supply D (5 bases each). Per germline, CDR1 MNHEY and CDR2 SVGEGT. V was trimmed by 4 bases and J by 1 base, leaving 10 bases between them. This CDR3 spans 15 amino acids. The CDR3 DNA reads as TGTGCCAGCAGTTTTTTTGGGGGGAACACCGGGGAGCTGTTTTTT. It yields the protein CASSFFGGNTGELFF.

This chain links TRBV5-1 with TRBJ1-2; no clear D. Trimming cost V 0 bases and J 4 bases, with 13 bases left between them. This CDR3 is built from 15 residues. CDR1 SGHRS and CDR2 YFSETQ come from the germline V gene. CDR3 nucleotide sequence: TGCGCCAGCAGCTTGGCCGGGGTAATACTCTATGGCTACACCTTC. Translating gives CASSLAGVILYGYTF.

This rearrangement joins TRBV20-1 to TRBJ1-4; D is unclear. Germline V lookup: CDR1 DFQATT, CDR2 SNEGSKA (reference sequence). V was pared by 5 bases and J by 6 bases, with 19 bases between. This CDR3 contains 15 residues. CDR3 region: CSAPKWEEVDEKLFF. The CDR3 coding sequence is TGCAGTGCTCCGAAGTGGGAGGAGGTGGATGAAAAACTGTTTTTT.

The CDR3 region has the DNA TGTGCCAGTAGTATTTTTGACAGGGGCAACGAGCAGTACTTC. This codes for CASSIFDRGNEQYF. V gene TRBV19 combines with J gene TRBJ2-7, with 8 bases lining up with TRBD1. With 3 bases clipped from V and 5 bases from J, the junction kept 6 bases outside the gene matches. Germline loops: CDR1 LNHDA, CDR2 SQIVND (reference sequence). This CDR3 region has 14 residues.

This clonotype was observed a few times. The rearrangement uses TRBV12-3 or TRBV12-4 and TRBJ1-5, with D perhaps matching TRBD1 (6 bases). The CDR3 spans 13 residues. Trimming removed 6 bases at V and 7 bases at J, with 13 bases between. CDR3 DNA: TGTGCCAGCAGCTACAGGGATCGGCAGCCCCAGCATTTT. Its translation: CASSYRDRQPQHF.

This clonotype was detected only once. CDR3 amino acids: CASSLVTGANQPQHF. For the CDR3, the DNA is TGTGCCAGCAGCCTAGTAACAGGGGCAAATCAGCCCCAGCATTTT. The V and J genes are TRBV7-2 and TRBJ1-5; TRBD1 matches 7 bases. V lost 5 bases to trimming and J lost 4 bases; unmatched junction nucleotides: 8. The CDR3 is made up of 15 amino acids. Germline V gene data show CDR1 as SGHTA and CDR2 as FQGNSA.

The chain couples TRBV28 to TRBJ1-1, with D tentatively TRBD1 (6 bases). Germline assignment: CDR1 MDHEN and CDR2 SYDVKM. The CDR3 is 17 amino acids. Trimming removed 8 bases at V and 5 bases at J, with 27 bases between. The CDR3 DNA reads as TGTGCCAGCTCACCCTTACCGGTACAGGGAAGGCGGACTGAAGCTTTCTTT. This encodes CASSPLPVQGRRTEAFF.

This clonotype showed up just a few times. CDR3 sequence: CASSSDPGQASYEQYF. CDR3 DNA sequence: TGTGCCAGCAGCTCGGACCCGGGACAGGCATCCTACGAGCAGTACTTC. The chain employs TRBV5-6 and TRBJ2-7; 8 nucleotides agree with TRBD1. Germline trimming cut 3 bases from V and 1 base from J; bases unmatched to any gene: 9. In germline, CDR1 is SGHDT, CDR2 YYEEEE. CDR3 length: 16 residues.